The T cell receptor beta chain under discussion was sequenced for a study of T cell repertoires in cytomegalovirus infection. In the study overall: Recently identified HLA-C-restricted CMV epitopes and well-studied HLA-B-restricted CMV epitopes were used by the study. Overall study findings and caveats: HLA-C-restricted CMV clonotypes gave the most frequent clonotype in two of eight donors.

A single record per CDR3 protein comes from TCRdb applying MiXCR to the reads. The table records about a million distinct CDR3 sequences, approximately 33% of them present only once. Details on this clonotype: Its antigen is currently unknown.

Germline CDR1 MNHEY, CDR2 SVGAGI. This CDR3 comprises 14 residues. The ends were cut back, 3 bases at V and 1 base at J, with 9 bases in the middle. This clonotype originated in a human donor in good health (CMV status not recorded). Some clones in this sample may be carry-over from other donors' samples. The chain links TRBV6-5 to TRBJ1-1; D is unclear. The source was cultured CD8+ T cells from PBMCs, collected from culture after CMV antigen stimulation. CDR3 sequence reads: CASSYADTNTEAFF. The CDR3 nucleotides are TGTGCCAGCAGTTATGCAGATACGAACACTGAAGCTTTCTTT.